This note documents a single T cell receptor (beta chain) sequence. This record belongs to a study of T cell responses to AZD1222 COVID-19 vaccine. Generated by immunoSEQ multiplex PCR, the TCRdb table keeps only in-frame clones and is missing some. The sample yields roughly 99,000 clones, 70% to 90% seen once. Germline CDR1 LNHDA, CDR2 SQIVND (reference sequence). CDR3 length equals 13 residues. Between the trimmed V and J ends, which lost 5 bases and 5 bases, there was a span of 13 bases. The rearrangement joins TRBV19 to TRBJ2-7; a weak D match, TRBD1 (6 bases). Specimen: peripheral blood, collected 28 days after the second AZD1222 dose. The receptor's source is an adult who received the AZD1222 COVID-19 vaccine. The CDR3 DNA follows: TGTGCCAGTAGTGTACAGGGAGCAGACGAGCAGTACTTC. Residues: CASSVQGADEQYF.